This is a list of T cell receptor beta chains from one sample in a study of blood T cell repertoires in COVID-19. Using immunoSEQ multiplex PCR, the repertoire was profiled, and TCRdb retains in-frame clones only, with some absent. The sample holds some 370,000 clones, 85% to 90% seen once. Sequencing was performed on peripheral blood. Receptors were obtained from a man younger than 35 with active or convalescent COVID-19. CDR3s include the opening cysteine and the closing phenylalanine or tryptophan. D genes are given only for firm matches. Size is omitted from some rows. Given values are once, few, many or a class for expanded clones.

v_gene	d_gene	abundance	j_gene	CDR3nt	CDR3aa
TRBV29-1	.	.	TRBJ2-1	TGCAGCGTGGGCCTTGGTCCGGGTGAGCAGTTCTTC	CSVGLGPGEQFF
TRBV9	TRBD2	once	TRBJ2-1	TGTGCCAGCAGCGTAGGTGGACTAGCGGGGGGACCTTACAATGAGCAGTTCTTC	CASSVGGLAGGPYNEQFF
TRBV7-9	.	.	TRBJ1-4	TGTGCCAGCAGCGCAGGGTCTGCTGAAAAACTGTTTTTT	CASSAGSAEKLFF
TRBV7-2	TRBD1	.	TRBJ2-5	TGTGCCAGCAGCCAGAACAGGGGGCAAGAGACCCAGTACTTC	CASSQNRGQETQYF
TRBV6-7	TRBD1	.	TRBJ1-4	TGTGCCAGCAGTTACGAAGGGGGCTGGAAGACTAATGAAAAACTGTTTTTT	CASSYEGGWKTNEKLFF
TRBV10-3	TRBD1	.	TRBJ2-7	TGTGCCATCAGCGATTTGTCGGGGACAGGGGCCTACGAGCAGTACTTC	CAISDLSGTGAYEQYF
TRBV5-8	.	.	TRBJ2-3	TGTGCCAGCAGCTTGAGGGGGGAGGGGCCCTACCACACAGATACGCAGTATTTT	CASSLRGEGPYHTDTQYF
TRBV6-2/TRBV6-3	.	.	TRBJ2-7	TGTGCCAGCAGTTACAACGCCAGGTCCTCCGAGCAGTACTTC	CASSYNARSSEQYF
TRBV29-1	.	once	TRBJ2-7	TGCAGCGTTGAAGAGCTGCGGGCCGGATACGAGCAGTACTTC	CSVEELRAGYEQYF
TRBV10-3	TRBD1	.	TRBJ2-7	TGTGCCATCAGAGCTACGGGACAGGGGGCTGTCGCTGACTACCCCTACGAGCAGTACTTC	CAIRATGQGAVADYPYEQYF
TRBV27	TRBD1	.	TRBJ2-7	TGTGCCAGCAGTTCACGGACAGGGGTCTACGAGCAGTACTTC	CASSSRTGVYEQYF
TRBV6-1	.	.	TRBJ2-7	TGTGCCAGCAGTGAAAGGGGTTTCACCTACGAGCAGTACTTC	CASSERGFTYEQYF
TRBV11-1	TRBD2	.	TRBJ2-7	TGTGCCAGCAGCTTAGGCCGGCTAGCGGGTGAGCAGTACTTC	CASSLGRLAGEQYF
TRBV6-4	.	.	TRBJ2-7	TGTGCCAGCAGTGAGGAGGTCTCCTACGAGCAGTACTTC	CASSEEVSYEQYF
TRBV2	.	.	TRBJ1-2	TGTGCCAGCAGGATACAGGGCTTGGGGTTTTATGGCTACACCTTC	CASRIQGLGFYGYTF
TRBV7-9	TRBD1	.	TRBJ1-2	TGTGCCAGCAGCCCGTTGCCCGGGACAGGGTCCTGGGGGAGCTACACCTTC	CASSPLPGTGSWGSYTF
TRBV15	.	.	TRBJ2-7	TGTGCCACCAGCAGGCAGGGGAGCTCCTACGAGCAGTACTTC	CATSRQGSSYEQYF
TRBV5-4	.	.	TRBJ2-7	TGTGCCAGCAGACCACCGGGACAACCATACGAGCAGTACTTC	CASRPPGQPYEQYF
TRBV12-3/TRBV12-4	TRBD1	.	TRBJ2-1	TGTGCCAGCAAAGGGACAGGGAGGAATGAGCAGTTCTTC	CASKGTGRNEQFF
TRBV27	.	once	TRBJ2-7	TGTGCCAGCAGGAAGGCGGGATCTCTAAACGAGCAGTACTTC	CASRKAGSLNEQYF
TRBV19	TRBD1	.	TRBJ1-2	TGTGCCAGTAGGCAACAGGGGGAGATCTATGGCTACACCTTC	CASRQQGEIYGYTF
TRBV7-8	.	.	TRBJ1-4	TGTGCCAGCAGCTCCCACCGGGGGTTCGAAAAACTGTTTTTT	CASSSHRGFEKLFF
TRBV27	.	.	TRBJ1-1	TGTGCCAGCAGTTTACTGGGGGGGACGATTAGCACTGAAGCTTTCTTT	CASSLLGGTISTEAFF
TRBV9	TRBD1	.	TRBJ2-5	TGTGCCAGCAGCGAGGGGACAGGGGACGAGACCCAGTACTTC	CASSEGTGDETQYF
TRBV27	.	.	TRBJ2-7	TGTGCCAGCAGTACTCCTGGGGGGATCTCCTACGAGCAGTACTTC	CASSTPGGISYEQYF
TRBV6-2/TRBV6-3	.	.	TRBJ2-1	TGTGCCAGCAGTTACCTGACACGTTCCTCCTACAATGAGCAGTTCTTC	CASSYLTRSSYNEQFF
TRBV10-3	TRBD2	.	TRBJ2-5	TGTGCCATCAGTGAAGGACTAGCGGGCGTACAAGAGACCCAGTACTTC	CAISEGLAGVQETQYF
TRBV19	.	.	TRBJ2-7	TGTGCCAGTAGTGTATTATCGGGACAAAGCTACGAGCAGTACTTC	CASSVLSGQSYEQYF
TRBV12-3/TRBV12-4	.	.	TRBJ1-2	TGTGCCAGCAGTTTGCGGGGGGCGCGTGGCTACACCTTC	CASSLRGARGYTF
TRBV7-2	TRBD1	.	TRBJ1-5	TGTGCCAGCAGCTCCCAGGGGGATCAGCCCCAGCATTTT	CASSSQGDQPQHF
TRBV12-3/TRBV12-4	.	once	TRBJ2-7	TGTGCCAGCACTGCAGGGGCTGGATACGAGCAGTACTTC	CASTAGAGYEQYF
TRBV3-1/TRBV3-2	TRBD2	many	TRBJ2-3	TGTGCCAGCAGCCAGGCTCTAGCGGGGGCAGATACGCAGTATTTT	CASSQALAGADTQYF
TRBV7-8	.	.	TRBJ2-5	TGTGCCAGCAGCCCCGTTAGAGAGACCCAGTACTTC	CASSPVRETQYF
TRBV7-2	TRBD1	.	TRBJ1-5	TGTGCCAGCAGGGGACAGGGGAATCAGCCCCAGCATTTT	CASRGQGNQPQHF
TRBV24-1	.	.	TRBJ1-2	TGTGCCACCAGTGATTTTCCACAGAAGTATGGCTACACCTTC	CATSDFPQKYGYTF
TRBV24-1	TRBD1	.	TRBJ2-3	TGTGCCACCAGTGCCGGGACAGGGTGGACAGATACGCAGTATTTT	CATSAGTGWTDTQYF
TRBV6-2/TRBV6-3	TRBD2	.	TRBJ2-7	TGTGCCAGCAGTACCCGACTAGCGGGCCACGAGCAGTACTTC	CASSTRLAGHEQYF
TRBV4-3	TRBD1	.	TRBJ2-7	TGCGCCAGCAGCCAAGTAGCAGGGGGATCCTACGAGCAGTACTTC	CASSQVAGGSYEQYF
TRBV5-8	TRBD1	.	TRBJ1-5	TGTGCCAGCAGCTCGGGGGACAGGCAGAATCAGCCCCAGCATTTT	CASSSGDRQNQPQHF
TRBV7-3	.	.	TRBJ2-3	TGTGCCAGCAGCTTAAATCAGGGTTCATCAGATACGCAGTATTTT	CASSLNQGSSDTQYF
TRBV19	.	.	TRBJ1-5	TGTGCCAGTAGTATCTACAGTTATAGCAATCAGCCCCAGCATTTT	CASSIYSYSNQPQHF
TRBV6-2/TRBV6-3	TRBD2	.	TRBJ2-7	TGTGCCAGCAGCCCAGCGCGGGGGGCCTACGAGCAGTACTTC	CASSPARGAYEQYF
TRBV24-1	TRBD1	once	TRBJ1-2	TGTGCCACCAGTGATTTCCGGGACAGGGATTCGTACACCTTC	CATSDFRDRDSYTF
TRBV9	TRBD2	.	TRBJ2-3	TGTGCCAGCAGCGTCTCTGGGCGGGAGGGCCTAACAGATACGCAGTATTTT	CASSVSGREGLTDTQYF
TRBV27	.	.	TRBJ2-1	TGTGCCAGCAGGGCGGGGTACAATGAGCAGTTCTTC	CASRAGYNEQFF
TRBV5-1	TRBD2	.	TRBJ2-2	TGCGCCAGCAGCTCACCTAGCGGGATCGGGTCCGCCGGGGAGCTGTTTTTT	CASSSPSGIGSAGELFF
TRBV5-1	TRBD1	.	TRBJ1-5	TGCGCCAGCAGCTGGACAGGACCCAATCAGCCCCAGCATTTT	CASSWTGPNQPQHF
TRBV28	TRBD1	.	TRBJ1-1	TGTGCCAGCAGTCCGACCAGGGGGAAGACTGAAGCTTTCTTT	CASSPTRGKTEAFF
TRBV7-9	.	.	TRBJ2-5	TGTGCCAGCAGCCGGGGGACGGTTGGGGAGACCCAGTACTTC	CASSRGTVGETQYF
TRBV6-5	.	.	TRBJ2-7	TGTGCCAGCAGGGCAGGCCCTACCTCCTACGAGCAGTACTTC	CASRAGPTSYEQYF
TRBV18	.	.	TRBJ1-4	TGTGCCAGCTCTGGGACGACAGGTGGCGAAAAACTGTTTTTT	CASSGTTGGEKLFF
TRBV27	TRBD2	.	TRBJ2-1	TGTGCCAGCAGTCCCAGGAGCGGGGGGGCTCAAAATGAGCAGTTCTTC	CASSPRSGGAQNEQFF
TRBV20-1	.	.	TRBJ2-5	TGCAGTGCTAGTTCCAGAAATCAAGAGACCCAGTACTTC	CSASSRNQETQYF
TRBV7-9	.	.	TRBJ1-3	TGTGCCAGCAGCTCCGGTCCTGGAAACACCATATATTTT	CASSSGPGNTIYF
TRBV13	TRBD2	.	TRBJ2-5	TGTGCCAGCAGCCCAACTAGCGTACAAGAGACCCAGTACTTC	CASSPTSVQETQYF